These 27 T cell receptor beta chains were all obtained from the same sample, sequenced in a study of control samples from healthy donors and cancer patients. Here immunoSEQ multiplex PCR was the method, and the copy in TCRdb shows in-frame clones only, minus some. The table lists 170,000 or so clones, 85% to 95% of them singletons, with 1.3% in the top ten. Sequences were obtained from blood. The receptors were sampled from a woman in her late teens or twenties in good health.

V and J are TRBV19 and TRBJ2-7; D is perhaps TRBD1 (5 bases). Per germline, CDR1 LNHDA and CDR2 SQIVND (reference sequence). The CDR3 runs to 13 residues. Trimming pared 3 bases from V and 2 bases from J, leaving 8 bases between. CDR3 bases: TGTGCCAGTAGTATGCAGGGTGCCTACGAGCAGTACTTC. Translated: CASSMQGAYEQYF.

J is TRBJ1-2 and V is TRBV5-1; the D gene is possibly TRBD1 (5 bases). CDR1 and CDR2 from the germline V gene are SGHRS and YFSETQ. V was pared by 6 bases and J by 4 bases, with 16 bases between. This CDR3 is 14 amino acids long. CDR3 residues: CASTSSRVGYGYTF. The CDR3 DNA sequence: TGCGCCAGCACCTCCTCCAGGGTCGGCTATGGCTACACCTTC.

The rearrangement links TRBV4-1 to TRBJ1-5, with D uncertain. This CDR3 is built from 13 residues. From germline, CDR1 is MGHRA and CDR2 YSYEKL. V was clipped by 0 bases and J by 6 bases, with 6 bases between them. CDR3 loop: CASSQDQAQPQHF. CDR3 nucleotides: TGCGCCAGCAGCCAAGATCAAGCTCAGCCCCAGCATTTT.

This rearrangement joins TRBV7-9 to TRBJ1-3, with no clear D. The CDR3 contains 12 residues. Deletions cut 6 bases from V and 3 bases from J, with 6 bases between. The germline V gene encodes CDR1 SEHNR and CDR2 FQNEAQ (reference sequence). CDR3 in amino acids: CASSPHGNTIYF. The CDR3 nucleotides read TGTGCCAGCAGTCCTCATGGAAACACCATATATTTT.

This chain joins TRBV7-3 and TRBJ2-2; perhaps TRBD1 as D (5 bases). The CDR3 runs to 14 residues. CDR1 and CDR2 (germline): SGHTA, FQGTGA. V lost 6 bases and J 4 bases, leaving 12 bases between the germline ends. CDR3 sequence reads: CASSLGVSTGELFF. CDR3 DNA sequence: TGTGCCAGCAGTTTAGGGGTCAGCACCGGGGAGCTGTTTTTT.

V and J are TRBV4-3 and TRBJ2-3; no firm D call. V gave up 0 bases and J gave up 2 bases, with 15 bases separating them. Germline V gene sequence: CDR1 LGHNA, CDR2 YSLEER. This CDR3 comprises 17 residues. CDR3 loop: CASSQDLFLPHTDTQYF. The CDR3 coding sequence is TGCGCCAGCAGCCAAGACCTGTTTCTTCCTCACACAGATACGCAGTATTTT.

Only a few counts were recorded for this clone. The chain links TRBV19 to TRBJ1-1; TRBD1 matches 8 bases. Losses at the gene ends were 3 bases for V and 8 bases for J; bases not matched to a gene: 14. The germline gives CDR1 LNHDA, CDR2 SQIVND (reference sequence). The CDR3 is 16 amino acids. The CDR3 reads CASSIGFLQGGVEAFF. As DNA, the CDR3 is TGTGCCAGTAGTATTGGTTTCCTACAGGGGGGGGTAGAAGCTTTCTTT.

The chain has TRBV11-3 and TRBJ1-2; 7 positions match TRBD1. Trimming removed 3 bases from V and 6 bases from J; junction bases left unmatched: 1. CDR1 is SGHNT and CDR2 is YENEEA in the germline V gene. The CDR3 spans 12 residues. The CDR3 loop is CASSFQGDGYTF. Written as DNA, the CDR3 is TGTGCCAGCAGCTTTCAGGGGGATGGCTACACCTTC.

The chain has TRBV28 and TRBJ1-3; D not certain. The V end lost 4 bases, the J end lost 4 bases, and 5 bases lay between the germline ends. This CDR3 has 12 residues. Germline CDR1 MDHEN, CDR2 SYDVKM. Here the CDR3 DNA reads TGTGCCAGCAGTTCACAGGGAAACACCATATATTTT. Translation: CASSSQGNTIYF.

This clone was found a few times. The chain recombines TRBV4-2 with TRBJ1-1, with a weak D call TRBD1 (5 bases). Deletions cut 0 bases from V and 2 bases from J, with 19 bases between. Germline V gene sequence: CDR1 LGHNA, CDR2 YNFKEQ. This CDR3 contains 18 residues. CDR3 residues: CASSQDSQGRGRNTEAFF. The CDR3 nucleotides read TGTGCCAGCAGCCAAGATTCGCAGGGAAGAGGTAGAAACACTGAAGCTTTCTTT.

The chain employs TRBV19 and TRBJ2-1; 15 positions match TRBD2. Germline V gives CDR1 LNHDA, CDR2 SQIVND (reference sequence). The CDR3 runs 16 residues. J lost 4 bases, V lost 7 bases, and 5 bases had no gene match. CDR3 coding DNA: TGTGCCAGTACCCGAGGGACTAGCGGGGGGTACAATGAGCAGTTCTTC. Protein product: CASTRGTSGGYNEQFF.

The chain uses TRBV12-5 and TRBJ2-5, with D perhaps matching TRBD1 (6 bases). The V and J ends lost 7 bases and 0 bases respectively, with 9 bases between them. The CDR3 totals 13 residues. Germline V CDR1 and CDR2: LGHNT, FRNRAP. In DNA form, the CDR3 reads TGTGCTAGTGTCCAGGGGTACCAAGAGACCCAGTACTTC. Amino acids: CASVQGYQETQYF.

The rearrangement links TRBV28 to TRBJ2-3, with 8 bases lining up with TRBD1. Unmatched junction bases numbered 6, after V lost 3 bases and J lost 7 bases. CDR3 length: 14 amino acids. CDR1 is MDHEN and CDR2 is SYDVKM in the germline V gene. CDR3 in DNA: TGTGCCAGCAGTTTTGCAGGGGGCGCGAATACGCAGTATTTT. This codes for CASSFAGGANTQYF. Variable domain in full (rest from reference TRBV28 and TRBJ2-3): DVKVTQSSRYLVKRTGEKVFLECVQDMDHENMFWYRQDPGLGLRLIYFSYDVKMKEKGDIPEGYSVSREKKERFSLILESASTNQTSMYLCASSFAGGANTQYFGPGTRLTVL.

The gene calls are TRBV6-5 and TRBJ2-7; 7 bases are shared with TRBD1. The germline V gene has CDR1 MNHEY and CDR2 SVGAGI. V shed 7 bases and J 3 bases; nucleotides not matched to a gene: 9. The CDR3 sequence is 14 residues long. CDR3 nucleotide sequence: TGTGCCAGCACCCCTCCAGGGGGAATCTACGAGCAGTACTTC. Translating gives CASTPPGGIYEQYF.

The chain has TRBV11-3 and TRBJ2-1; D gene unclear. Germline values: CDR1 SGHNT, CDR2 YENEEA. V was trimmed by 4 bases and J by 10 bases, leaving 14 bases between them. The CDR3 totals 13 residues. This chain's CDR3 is CASSSTVVREQFF. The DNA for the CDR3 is TGTGCCAGCAGCTCCACGGTTGTAAGGGAGCAGTTCTTC.

The CDR3, as DNA: TGCGCCAGCAGCCCGGGGCCCGGAAGGTACGAGCAGTACTTC. It codes for CASSPGPGRYEQYF. The chain couples TRBV4-1 to TRBJ2-7; D may be TRBD1 or TRBD2 (5 bases each). The V and J ends lost 4 bases and 4 bases respectively, with 14 bases between them. CDR3 size: 14 residues. Germline V gives CDR1 MGHRA, CDR2 YSYEKL.

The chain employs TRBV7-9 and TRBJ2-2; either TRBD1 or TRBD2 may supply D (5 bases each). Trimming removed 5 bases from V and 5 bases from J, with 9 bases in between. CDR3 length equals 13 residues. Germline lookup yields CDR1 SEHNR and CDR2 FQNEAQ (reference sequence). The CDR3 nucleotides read TGTGCCAGCAGCCCCTGGGGGACCGGGGAGCTGTTTTTT. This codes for CASSPWGTGELFF.

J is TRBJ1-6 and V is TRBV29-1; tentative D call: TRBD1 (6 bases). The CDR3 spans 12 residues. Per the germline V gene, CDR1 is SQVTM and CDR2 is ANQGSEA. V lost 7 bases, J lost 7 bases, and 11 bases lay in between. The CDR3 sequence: CSARDTNSPLHF. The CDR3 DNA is TGCAGCGCCCGGGACACCAATTCACCCCTCCACTTT. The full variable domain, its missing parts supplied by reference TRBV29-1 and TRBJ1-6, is SAVISQKPSRDICQRGTSLTIQCQVDSQVTMMFWYRQQPGQSLTLIATANQGSEATYESGFVIDKFPISRPNLTFSTLTVSNMSPEDSSIYLCSARDTNSPLHFGNGTRLTVT.

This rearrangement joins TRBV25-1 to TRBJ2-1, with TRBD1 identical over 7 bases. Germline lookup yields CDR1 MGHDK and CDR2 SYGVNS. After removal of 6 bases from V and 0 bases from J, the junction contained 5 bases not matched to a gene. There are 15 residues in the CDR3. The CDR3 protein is CASRATGSSYNEQFF. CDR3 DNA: TGTGCCAGCAGAGCGACAGGGAGCTCCTACAATGAGCAGTTCTTC.

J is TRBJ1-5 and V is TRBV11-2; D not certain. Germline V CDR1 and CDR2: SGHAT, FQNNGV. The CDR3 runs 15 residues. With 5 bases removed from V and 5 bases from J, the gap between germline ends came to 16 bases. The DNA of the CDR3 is TGTGCCAGCAGCCCCTGGGGAGGACCCGATCAGCCCCAGCATTTT. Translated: CASSPWGGPDQPQHF.

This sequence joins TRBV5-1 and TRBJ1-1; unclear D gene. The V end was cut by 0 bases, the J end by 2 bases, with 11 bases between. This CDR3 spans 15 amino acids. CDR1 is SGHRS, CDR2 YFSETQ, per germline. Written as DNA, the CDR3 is TGCGCCAGCAGCTTGGGGATCTCAAGAAACACTGAAGCTTTCTTT. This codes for CASSLGISRNTEAFF. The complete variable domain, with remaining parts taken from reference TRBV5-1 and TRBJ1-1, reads KAGVTQTPRYLIKTRGQQVTLSCSPISGHRSVSWYQQTPGQGLQFLFEYFSETQRNKGNFPGRFSGRQFSNSRSEMNVSTLELGDSALYLCASSLGISRNTEAFFGQGTRLTVV.

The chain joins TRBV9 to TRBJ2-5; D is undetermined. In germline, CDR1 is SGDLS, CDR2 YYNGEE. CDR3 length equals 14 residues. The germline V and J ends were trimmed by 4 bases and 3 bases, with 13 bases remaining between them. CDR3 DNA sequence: TGTGCCAGCAGCCCCCATCCGGGCGAAGAGACCCAGTACTTC. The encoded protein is CASSPHPGEETQYF.

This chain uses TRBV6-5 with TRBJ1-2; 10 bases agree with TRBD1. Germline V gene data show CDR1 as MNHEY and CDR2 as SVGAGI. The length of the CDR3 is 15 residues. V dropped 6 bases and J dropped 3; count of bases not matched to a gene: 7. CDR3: CASRDWDRGHYGYTF. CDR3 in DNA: TGTGCCAGCAGGGATTGGGACAGGGGACACTATGGCTACACCTTC.

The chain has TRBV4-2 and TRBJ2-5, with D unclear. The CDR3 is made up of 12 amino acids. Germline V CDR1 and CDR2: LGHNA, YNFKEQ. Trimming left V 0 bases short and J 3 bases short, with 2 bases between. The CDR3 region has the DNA TGTGCCAGCAGCCAAGAGGAAGAGACCCAGTACTTC. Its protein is CASSQEEETQYF.

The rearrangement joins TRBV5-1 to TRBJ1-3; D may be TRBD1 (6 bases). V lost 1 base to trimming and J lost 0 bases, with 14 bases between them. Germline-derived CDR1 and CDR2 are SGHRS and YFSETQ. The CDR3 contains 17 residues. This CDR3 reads CASSLSGGLYSGNTIYF. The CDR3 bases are TGCGCCAGCAGCTTGTCCGGGGGCCTTTACTCTGGAAACACCATATATTTT.

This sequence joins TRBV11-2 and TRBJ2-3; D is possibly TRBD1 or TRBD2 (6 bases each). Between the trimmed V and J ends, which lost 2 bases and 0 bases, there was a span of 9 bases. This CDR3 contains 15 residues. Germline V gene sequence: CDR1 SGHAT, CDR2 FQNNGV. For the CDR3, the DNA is TGTGCCAGCAGCTTAAGAGGGGGGAGCACAGATACGCAGTATTTT. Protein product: CASSLRGGSTDTQYF.

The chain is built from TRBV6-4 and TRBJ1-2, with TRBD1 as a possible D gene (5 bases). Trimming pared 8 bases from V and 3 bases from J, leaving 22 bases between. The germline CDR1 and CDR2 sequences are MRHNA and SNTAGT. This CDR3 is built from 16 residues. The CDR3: CASGCGTFESYYGYTF. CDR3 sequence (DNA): TGTGCCAGCGGCTGTGGGACCTTTGAGAGCTACTATGGCTACACCTTC.